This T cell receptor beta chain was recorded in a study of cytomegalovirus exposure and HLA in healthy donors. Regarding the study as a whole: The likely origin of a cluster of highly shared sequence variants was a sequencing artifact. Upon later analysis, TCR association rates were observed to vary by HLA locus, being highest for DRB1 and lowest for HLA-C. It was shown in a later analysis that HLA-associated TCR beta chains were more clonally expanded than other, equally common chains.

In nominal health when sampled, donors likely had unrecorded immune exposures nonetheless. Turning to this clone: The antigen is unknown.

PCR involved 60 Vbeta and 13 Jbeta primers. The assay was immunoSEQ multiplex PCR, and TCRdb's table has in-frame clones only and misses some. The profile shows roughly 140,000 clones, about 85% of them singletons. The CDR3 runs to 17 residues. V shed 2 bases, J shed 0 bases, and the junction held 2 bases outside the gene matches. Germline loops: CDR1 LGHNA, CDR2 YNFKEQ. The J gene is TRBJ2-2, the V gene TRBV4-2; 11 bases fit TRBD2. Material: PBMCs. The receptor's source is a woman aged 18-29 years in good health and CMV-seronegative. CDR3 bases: TGTGCCAGCAGCCAACCTAGCGGGGGGTCGAACACCGGGGAGCTGTTTTTT. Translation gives CASSQPSGGSNTGELFF.